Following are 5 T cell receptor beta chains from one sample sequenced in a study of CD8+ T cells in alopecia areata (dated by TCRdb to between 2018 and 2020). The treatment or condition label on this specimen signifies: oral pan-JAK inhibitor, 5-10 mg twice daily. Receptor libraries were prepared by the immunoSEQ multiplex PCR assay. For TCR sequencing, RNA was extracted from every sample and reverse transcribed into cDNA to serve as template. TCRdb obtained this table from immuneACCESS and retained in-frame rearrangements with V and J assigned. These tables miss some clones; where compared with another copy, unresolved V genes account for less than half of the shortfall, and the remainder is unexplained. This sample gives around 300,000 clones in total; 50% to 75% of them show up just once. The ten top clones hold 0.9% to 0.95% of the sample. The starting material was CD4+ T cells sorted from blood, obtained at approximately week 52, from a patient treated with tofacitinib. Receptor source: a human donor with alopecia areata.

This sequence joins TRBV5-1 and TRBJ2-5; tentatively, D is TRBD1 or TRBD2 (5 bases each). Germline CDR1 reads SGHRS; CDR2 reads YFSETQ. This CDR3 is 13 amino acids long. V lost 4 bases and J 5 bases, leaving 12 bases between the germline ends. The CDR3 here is CASSRPGAETQYF. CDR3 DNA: TGCGCCAGCAGCAGACCCGGGGCCGAGACCCAGTACTTC.

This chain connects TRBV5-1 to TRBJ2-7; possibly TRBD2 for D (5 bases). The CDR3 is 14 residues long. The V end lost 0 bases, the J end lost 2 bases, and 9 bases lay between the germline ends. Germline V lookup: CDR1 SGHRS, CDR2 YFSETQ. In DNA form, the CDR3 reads TGCGCCAGCAGCTTGGTTAGCGAGGCCTACGAGCAGTACTTC. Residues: CASSLVSEAYEQYF.

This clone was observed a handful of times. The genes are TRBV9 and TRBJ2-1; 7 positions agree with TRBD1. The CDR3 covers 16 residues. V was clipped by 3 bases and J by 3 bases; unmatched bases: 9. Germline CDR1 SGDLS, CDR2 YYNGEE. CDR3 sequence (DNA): TGTGCCAGCAGCGCCCGACAGGGCGGATTCTACAATGAGCAGTTCTTC. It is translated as CASSARQGGFYNEQFF.

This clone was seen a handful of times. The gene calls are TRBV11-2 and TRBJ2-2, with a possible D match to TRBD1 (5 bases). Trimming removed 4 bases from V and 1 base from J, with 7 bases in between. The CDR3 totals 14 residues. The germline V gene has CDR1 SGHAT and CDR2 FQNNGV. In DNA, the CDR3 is TGTGCCAGCAGCTCACAGGTGAACACCGGGGAGCTGTTTTTT. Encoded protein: CASSSQVNTGELFF.

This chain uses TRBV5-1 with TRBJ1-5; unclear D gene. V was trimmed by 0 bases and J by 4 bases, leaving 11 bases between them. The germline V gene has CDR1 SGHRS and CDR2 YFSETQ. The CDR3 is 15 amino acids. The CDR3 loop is CASSLAPAANQPQHF. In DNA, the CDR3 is TGCGCCAGCAGCTTGGCCCCAGCAGCAAATCAGCCCCAGCATTTT.